This T cell receptor (beta chain) comes out of a study of T cell responses to AZD1222 COVID-19 vaccine. Study results and limitations: Recipients of AZD1222 seropositive at baseline numbered only 6 or 7.

Clones were sequenced by immunoSEQ multiplex PCR, and TCRdb holds only the in-frame ones, with some missing. In the table there are 170,000 or so clones, about nine tenths of which are singletons. Trimming removed 1 base from V and 0 bases from J, with 11 bases in between. Germline CDR1 is LGHNA and CDR2 is YSLEER. This CDR3 is 16 amino acids long. As for this clone: Its antigen is still unknown.

The TCR originated in an adult in good health. The V call is TRBV4-3, the J call TRBJ2-3, with D possibly being TRBD2 (6 bases). This material consisted of peripheral blood, taken on day 0 of AZD1222 vaccination. The CDR3: CASSQGDSLSTDTQYF. The CDR3 coding sequence is TGCGCCAGCAGCCAAGGGGACTCCCTGAGCACAGATACGCAGTATTTT.